The text below deals with one T cell receptor (beta chain). The repertoire was sequenced with immunoSEQ multiplex PCR; TCRdb's copy has only in-frame clones and lacks some. The profile shows roughly 1 million clones, more than 60% of them singletons. The source of the sample is a study of shared clonotypes between healthy human individuals. The healthy adult donors were HIV-negative and reported no recent acute infections or vaccinations. Nashville, Tennessee was home to all donors, who were Caucasian adults. J was trimmed by 0 bases and V by 4 bases; bases with no gene match: 3. The V gene's germline CDR1 is SGHKS and CDR2 YYEKEE (reference sequence). The CDR3 loop spans 15 amino acids.

The receptor was isolated from a man between 18 and 35 years old in good health. The chain uses TRBV5-5 and TRBJ2-7; 11 nucleotides line up with TRBD2. The sequenced material came from memory CD4+ T cells sorted from blood. Documented subset: CD45RA-negative fraction. CDR3 residues: CASSVTSGSSYEQYF. CDR3 sequence (DNA): TGTGCCAGCAGCGTTACTAGCGGGAGCTCCTACGAGCAGTACTTC.